A single sample gave rise to the 6 T cell receptor beta chains below, sequenced in a study of siplizumab effects on memory and regulatory T cells. Only in-frame clones appear in the TCRdb table, and some are missing; sequencing was by immunoSEQ multiplex PCR. The sample carries tens of thousands of clones, approximately 93% recorded once. The sample was non-Treg CD4+ T cells sorted from blood. These receptors were obtained from a human donor in good health.

The chain uses TRBV7-2 and TRBJ2-5; no clear D. The CDR3 length is 11 residues. The germline CDR1 and CDR2 sequences are SGHTA and FQGNSA. V lost 5 bases to trimming and J lost 5 bases, with 6 bases between them. CDR3 in amino acids: CASSPGETQYF. The CDR3 region has the DNA TGTGCCAGCAGCCCGGGCGAGACCCAGTACTTC.

The V gene is TRBV30, the J gene TRBJ1-4; D is ambiguous. CDR1 is GTSNPN, CDR2 SVGIG, per germline (reference sequence). Between the trimmed V and J ends, which lost 1 base and 8 bases, there was a span of 8 bases. This CDR3 is 12 amino acids long. CDR3 nucleotide sequence: TGTGCCTGGAGTGAGAACGCGGAAAAACTGTTTTTT. Amino acid sequence: CAWSENAEKLFF. Using reference TRBV30 and TRBJ1-4 for the parts outside the CDR3, the full variable domain is SQTIHQWPATLVQPVGSPLSLECTVEGTSNPNLYWYRQAAGRGLQLLFYSVGIGQISSEVPQNLSASRPQDRQFILSSKKLLLSDSGFYLCAWSENAEKLFFGSGTQLSVL.

CDR3 coding DNA: TGTGCCAGCAGTTACTCGATCATCGGGGGCACTCAGCCCCAGCATTTT. Protein: CASSYSIIGGTQPQHF. The gene calls are TRBV6-5 and TRBJ1-5; D is perhaps TRBD1 (6 bases). Trimming removed 0 bases at V and 6 bases at J, with 15 bases between. The CDR3 covers 16 residues. From germline, CDR1 is MNHEY and CDR2 SVGAGI.

The J gene is TRBJ1-2, the V gene TRBV4-1; D unresolved. The CDR3 totals 16 residues. Germline lookup yields CDR1 MGHRA and CDR2 YSYEKL. V dropped 1 base and J dropped 6 bases, with 18 bases sitting between them. CDR3 sequence reads: CASSQGDGESEDGYTF. The CDR3 DNA is TGCGCCAGCAGCCAAGGAGACGGGGAGTCGGAAGATGGCTACACCTTC.

The table lists this clone with a count of one. J is TRBJ1-5 and V is TRBV7-6; no firm D call. Between the trimmed V and J ends, which lost 0 bases and 4 bases, there was a span of 10 bases. The CDR3 covers 15 residues. CDR1 and CDR2 from the germline V gene are SGHVS and FNYEAQ. The CDR3 DNA reads as TGTGCCAGCAGCTTAGCGGTGTCAGCGAATCAGCCCCAGCATTTT. This sequence encodes CASSLAVSANQPQHF.

The gene calls are TRBV6-5 and TRBJ2-3; 9 bases are a match to TRBD1. Germline CDR1 and CDR2: MNHEY and SVGAGI. V lost 5 bases and J lost 1; bases outside the gene matches: 4. This CDR3 region has 15 residues. The CDR3 loop is CASSKQGARTDTQYF. The CDR3 DNA reads as TGTGCCAGCAGTAAACAGGGGGCGCGCACAGATACGCAGTATTTT.